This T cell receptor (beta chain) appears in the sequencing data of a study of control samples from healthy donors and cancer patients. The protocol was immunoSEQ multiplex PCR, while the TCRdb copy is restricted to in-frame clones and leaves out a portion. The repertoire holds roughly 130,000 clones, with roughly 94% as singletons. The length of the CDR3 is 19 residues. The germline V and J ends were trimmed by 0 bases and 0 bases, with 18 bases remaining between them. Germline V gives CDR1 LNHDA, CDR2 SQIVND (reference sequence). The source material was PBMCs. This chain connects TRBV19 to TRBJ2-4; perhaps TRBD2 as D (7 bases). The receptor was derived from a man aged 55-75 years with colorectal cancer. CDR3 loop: CASSIDGAEGGLAKNIQYF. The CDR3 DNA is TGTGCCAGTAGTATAGATGGGGCGGAGGGGGGGTTAGCCAAAAACATTCAGTACTTC.